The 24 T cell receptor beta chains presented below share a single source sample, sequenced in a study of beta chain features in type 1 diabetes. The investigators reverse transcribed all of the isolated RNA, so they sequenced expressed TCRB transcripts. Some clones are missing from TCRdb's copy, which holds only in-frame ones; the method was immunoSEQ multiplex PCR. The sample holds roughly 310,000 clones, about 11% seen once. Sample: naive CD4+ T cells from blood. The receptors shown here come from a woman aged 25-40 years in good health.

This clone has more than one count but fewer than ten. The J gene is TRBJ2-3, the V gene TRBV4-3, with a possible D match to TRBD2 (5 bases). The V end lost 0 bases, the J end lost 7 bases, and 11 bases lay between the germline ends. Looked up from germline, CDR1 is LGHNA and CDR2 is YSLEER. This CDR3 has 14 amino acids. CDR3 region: CASSQDRSGNTQYF. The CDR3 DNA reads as TGCGCCAGCAGCCAAGATAGGTCGGGGAATACGCAGTATTTT.

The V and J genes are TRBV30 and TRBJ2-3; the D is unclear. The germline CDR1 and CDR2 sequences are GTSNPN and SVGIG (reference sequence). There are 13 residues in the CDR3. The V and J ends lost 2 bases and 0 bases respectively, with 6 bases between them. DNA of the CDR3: TGTGCCTGGAGTCGAGGAAGCACAGATACGCAGTATTTT. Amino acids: CAWSRGSTDTQYF.

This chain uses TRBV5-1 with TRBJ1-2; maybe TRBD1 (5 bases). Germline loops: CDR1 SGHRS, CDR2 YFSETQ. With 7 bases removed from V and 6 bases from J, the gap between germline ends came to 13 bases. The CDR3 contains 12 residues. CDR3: CASHDGGNGYTF. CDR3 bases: TGCGCCAGCCACGACGGGGGAAATGGCTACACCTTC.

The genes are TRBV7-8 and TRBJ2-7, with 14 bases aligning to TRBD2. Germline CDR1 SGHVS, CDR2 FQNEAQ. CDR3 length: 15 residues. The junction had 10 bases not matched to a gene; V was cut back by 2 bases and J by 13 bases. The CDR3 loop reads CASSLTSGLAGDEYF. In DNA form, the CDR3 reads TGTGCCAGCAGCTTAACGTCGGGACTAGCGGGAGACGAATACTTC. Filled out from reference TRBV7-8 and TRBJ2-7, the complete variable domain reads GAGVSQSPRYKVAKRGQDVALRCDPISGHVSLFWYQQALGQGPEFLTYFQNEAQLDKSGLPSDRFFAERPEGSVSTLKIQRTQQEDSAVYLCASSLTSGLAGDEYFGPGTRLTVT.

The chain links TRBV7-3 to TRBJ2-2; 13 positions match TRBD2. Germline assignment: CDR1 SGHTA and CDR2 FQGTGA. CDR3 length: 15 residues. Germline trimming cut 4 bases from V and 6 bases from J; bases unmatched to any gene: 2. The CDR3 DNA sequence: TGTGCCAGCAGCTCCGGACTAGCGGGAGCCGGGGAGCTGTTTTTT. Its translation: CASSSGLAGAGELFF.

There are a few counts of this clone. This chain's CDR3 is CASSQGAQGYEDTEAFF. CDR3 nucleotide sequence: TGTGCCAGCAGCCAAGGGGCCCAGGGGTATGAGGACACTGAAGCTTTCTTT. The chain carries TRBV4-2 and TRBJ1-1, with TRBD1 as a possible D gene (6 bases). CDR3 length: 17 residues. Germline V gives CDR1 LGHNA, CDR2 YNFKEQ. Deletions cut 1 base from V and 3 bases from J, with 18 bases between.

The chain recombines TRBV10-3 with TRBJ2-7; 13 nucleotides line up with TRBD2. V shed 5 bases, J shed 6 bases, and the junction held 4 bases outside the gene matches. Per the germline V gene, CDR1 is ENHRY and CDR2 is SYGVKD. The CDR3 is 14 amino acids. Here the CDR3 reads CAISSGLAGFEQYF. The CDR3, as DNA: TGTGCCATCAGTTCGGGACTAGCGGGATTCGAGCAGTACTTC.

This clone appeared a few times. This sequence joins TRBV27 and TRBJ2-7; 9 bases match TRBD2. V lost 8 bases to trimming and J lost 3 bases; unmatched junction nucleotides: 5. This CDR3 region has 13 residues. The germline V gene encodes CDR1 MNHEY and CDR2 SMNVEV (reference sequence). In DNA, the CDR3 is TGTGCCAGCGGCGAGACTAGCGGCTACGAGCAGTACTTC. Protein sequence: CASGETSGYEQYF.

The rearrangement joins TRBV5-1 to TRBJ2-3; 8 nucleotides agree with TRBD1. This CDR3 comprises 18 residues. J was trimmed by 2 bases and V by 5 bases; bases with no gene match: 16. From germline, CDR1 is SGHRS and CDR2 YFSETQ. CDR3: CASRGVESGTGHTDTQYF. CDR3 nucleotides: TGCGCCAGCAGAGGTGTCGAATCCGGGACAGGCCACACAGATACGCAGTATTTT. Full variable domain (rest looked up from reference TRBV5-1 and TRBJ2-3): KAGVTQTPRYLIKTRGQQVTLSCSPISGHRSVSWYQQTPGQGLQFLFEYFSETQRNKGNFPGRFSGRQFSNSRSEMNVSTLELGDSALYLCASRGVESGTGHTDTQYFGPGTRLTVL.

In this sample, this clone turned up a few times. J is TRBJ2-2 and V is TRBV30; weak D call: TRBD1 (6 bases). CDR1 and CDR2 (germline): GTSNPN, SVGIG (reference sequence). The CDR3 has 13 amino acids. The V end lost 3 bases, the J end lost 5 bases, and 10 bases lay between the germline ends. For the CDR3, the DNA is TGTGCCTGGAGACGGCAGGGGACCGGGGAGCTGTTTTTT. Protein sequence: CAWRRQGTGELFF.

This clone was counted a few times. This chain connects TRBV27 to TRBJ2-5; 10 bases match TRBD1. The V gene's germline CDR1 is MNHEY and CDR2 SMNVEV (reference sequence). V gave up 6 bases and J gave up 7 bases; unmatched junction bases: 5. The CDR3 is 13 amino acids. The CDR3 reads CASRGTGEGTQYF. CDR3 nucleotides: TGTGCCAGCAGGGGGACAGGGGAAGGGACCCAGTACTTC.

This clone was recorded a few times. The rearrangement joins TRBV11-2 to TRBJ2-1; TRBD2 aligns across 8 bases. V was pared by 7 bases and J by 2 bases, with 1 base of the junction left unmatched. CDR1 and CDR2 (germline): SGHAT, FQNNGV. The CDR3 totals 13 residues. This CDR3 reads CASISGAYNEQFF. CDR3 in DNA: TGTGCCAGCATTAGCGGGGCCTACAATGAGCAGTTCTTC. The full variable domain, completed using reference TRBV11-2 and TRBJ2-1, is EAGVAQSPRYKIIEKRQSVAFWCNPISGHATLYWYQQILGQGPKLLIQFQNNGVVDDSQLPKDRFSAERLKGVDSTLKIQPAKLEDSAVYLCASISGAYNEQFFGPGTRLTVL.

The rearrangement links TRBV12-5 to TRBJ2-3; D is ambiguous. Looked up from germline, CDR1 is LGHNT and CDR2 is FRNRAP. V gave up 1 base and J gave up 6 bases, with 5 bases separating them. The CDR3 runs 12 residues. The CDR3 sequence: CASGLGPDTQYF. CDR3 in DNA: TGTGCTAGTGGTTTGGGGCCGGATACGCAGTATTTT.

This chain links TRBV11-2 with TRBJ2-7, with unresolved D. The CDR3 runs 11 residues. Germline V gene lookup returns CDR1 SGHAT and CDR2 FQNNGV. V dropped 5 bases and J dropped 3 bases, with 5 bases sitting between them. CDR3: CASSDNYEQYF. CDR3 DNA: TGTGCCAGCAGCGACAACTACGAGCAGTACTTC. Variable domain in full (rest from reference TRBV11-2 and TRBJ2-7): EAGVAQSPRYKIIEKRQSVAFWCNPISGHATLYWYQQILGQGPKLLIQFQNNGVVDDSQLPKDRFSAERLKGVDSTLKIQPAKLEDSAVYLCASSDNYEQYFGPGTRLTVT.

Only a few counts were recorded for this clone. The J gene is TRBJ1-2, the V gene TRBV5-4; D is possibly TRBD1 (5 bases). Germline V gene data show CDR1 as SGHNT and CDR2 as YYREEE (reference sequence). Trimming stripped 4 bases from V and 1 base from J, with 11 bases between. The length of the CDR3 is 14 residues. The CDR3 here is CASSARQGNYGYTF. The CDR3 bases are TGTGCCAGCAGCGCCCGGCAGGGTAACTATGGCTACACCTTC.

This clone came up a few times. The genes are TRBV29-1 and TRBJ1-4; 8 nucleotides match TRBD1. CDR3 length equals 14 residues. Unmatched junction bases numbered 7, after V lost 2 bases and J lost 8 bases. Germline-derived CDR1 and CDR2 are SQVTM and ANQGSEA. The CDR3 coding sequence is TGCAGCGTTGAAAGACGACAGGGGCTCGAAAAACTGTTTTTT. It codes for CSVERRQGLEKLFF.

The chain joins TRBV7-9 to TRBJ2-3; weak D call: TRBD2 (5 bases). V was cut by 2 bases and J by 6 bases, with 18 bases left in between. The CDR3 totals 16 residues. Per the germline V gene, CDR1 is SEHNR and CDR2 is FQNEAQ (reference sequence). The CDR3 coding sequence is TGTGCCAGCAGCTTATTAGAAAGTTTGGGAGCCGATACGCAGTATTTT. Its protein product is CASSLLESLGADTQYF.

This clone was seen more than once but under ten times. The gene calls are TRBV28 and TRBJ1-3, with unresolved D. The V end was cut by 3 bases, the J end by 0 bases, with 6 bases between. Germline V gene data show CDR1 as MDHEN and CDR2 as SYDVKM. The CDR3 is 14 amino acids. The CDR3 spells CASSLVSSGNTIYF. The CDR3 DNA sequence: TGTGCCAGCAGTTTGGTGAGCTCTGGAAACACCATATATTTT.

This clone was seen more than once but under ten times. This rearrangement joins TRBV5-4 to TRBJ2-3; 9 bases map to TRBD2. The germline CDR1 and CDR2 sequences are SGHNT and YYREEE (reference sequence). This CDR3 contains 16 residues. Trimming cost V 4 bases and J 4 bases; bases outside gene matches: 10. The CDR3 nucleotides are TGTGCCAGCAGCCCACGGCGGGAGGGCGGGGCAGATACGCAGTATTTT. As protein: CASSPRREGGADTQYF.

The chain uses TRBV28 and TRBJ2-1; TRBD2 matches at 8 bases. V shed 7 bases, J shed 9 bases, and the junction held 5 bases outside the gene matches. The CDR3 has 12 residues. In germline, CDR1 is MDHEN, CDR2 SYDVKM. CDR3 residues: CASNVRGGEQFF. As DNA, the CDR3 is TGTGCCAGCAATGTTCGGGGGGGTGAGCAGTTCTTC. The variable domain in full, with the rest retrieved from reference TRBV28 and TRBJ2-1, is DVKVTQSSRYLVKRTGEKVFLECVQDMDHENMFWYRQDPGLGLRLIYFSYDVKMKEKGDIPEGYSVSREKKERFSLILESASTNQTSMYLCASNVRGGEQFFGPGTRLTVL.

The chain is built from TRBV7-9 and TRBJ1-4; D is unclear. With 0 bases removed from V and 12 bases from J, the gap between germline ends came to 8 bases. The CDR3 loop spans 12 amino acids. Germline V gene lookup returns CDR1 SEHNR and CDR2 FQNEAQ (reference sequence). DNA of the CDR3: TGTGCCAGCAGCTTAGCCACTGCGCAACTGTTTTTT. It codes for CASSLATAQLFF.

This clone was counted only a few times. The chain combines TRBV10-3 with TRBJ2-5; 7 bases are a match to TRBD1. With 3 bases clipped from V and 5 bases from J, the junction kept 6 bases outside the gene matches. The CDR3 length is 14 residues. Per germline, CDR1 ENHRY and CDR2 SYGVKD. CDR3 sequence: CAISDQTGTETQYF. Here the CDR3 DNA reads TGTGCCATCAGTGATCAGACAGGGACGGAGACCCAGTACTTC.

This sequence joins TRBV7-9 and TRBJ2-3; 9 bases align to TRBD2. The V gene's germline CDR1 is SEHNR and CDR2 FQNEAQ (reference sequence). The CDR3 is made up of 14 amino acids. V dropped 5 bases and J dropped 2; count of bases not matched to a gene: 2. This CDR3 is CASSRTSDTDTQYF. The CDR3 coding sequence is TGTGCCAGCAGCCGGACTAGCGACACAGATACGCAGTATTTT.

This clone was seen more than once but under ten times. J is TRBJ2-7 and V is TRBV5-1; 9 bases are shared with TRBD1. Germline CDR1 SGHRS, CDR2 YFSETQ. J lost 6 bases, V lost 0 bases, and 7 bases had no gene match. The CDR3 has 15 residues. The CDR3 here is CASSLEGQGPREQYF. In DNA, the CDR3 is TGCGCCAGCAGCTTGGAAGGACAGGGGCCTCGCGAGCAGTACTTC. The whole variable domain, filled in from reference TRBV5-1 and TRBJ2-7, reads KAGVTQTPRYLIKTRGQQVTLSCSPISGHRSVSWYQQTPGQGLQFLFEYFSETQRNKGNFPGRFSGRQFSNSRSEMNVSTLELGDSALYLCASSLEGQGPREQYFGPGTRLTVT.